What follows are 6 T cell receptor beta chains derived from one specimen sequenced in a study of blood T cell repertoires in COVID-19. Repertoires were generated with immunoSEQ multiplex PCR, while TCRdb's copy carries only in-frame clones and drops some. The sample has about 80,000 clones, approximately 80% seen once; the top ten hold 12%. Sample: peripheral blood. These receptors all come from an elderly man with acute or convalescent COVID-19.

This chain uses TRBV11-3 with TRBJ2-1; the D gene is possibly TRBD2 (6 bases). Germline lookup yields CDR1 SGHNT and CDR2 YENEEA. There are 14 residues in the CDR3. V dropped 5 bases and J dropped 5 bases, with 13 bases sitting between them. The CDR3 loop is CASSLTREDNEQFF. CDR3 nucleotide sequence: TGTGCCAGCAGCCTCACGAGGGAGGACAATGAGCAGTTCTTC.

This clone occurred a few times. The chain employs TRBV16 and TRBJ1-5; the match to TRBD1 covers 8 bases. The CDR3 has 15 residues. Looked up from germline, CDR1 is KGHSY and CDR2 is FQNENV. The V segment lost 2 bases and the J segment 0 bases; nucleotides outside the gene matches: 0. CDR3: CASSQQGASNQPQHF. The CDR3 region has the DNA TGTGCCAGCAGCCAACAGGGGGCTAGCAATCAGCCCCAGCATTTT.

The genes are TRBV5-6 and TRBJ1-5; D gene uncertain. CDR1 is SGHDT and CDR2 is YYEEEE in the germline V gene. This CDR3 region has 15 residues. V lost 0 bases, J lost 2 bases, and 9 bases lay in between. In DNA, the CDR3 is TGTGCCAGCAGCTTGGGGTGGGGAGGCAATCAGCCCCAGCATTTT. Translation: CASSLGWGGNQPQHF.

The chain uses TRBV7-2 and TRBJ1-2, with 9 bases that match TRBD1. Unmatched junction bases numbered 3, after V lost 3 bases and J lost 4 bases. CDR3 length equals 14 residues. Germline V lookup: CDR1 SGHTA, CDR2 FQGNSA. The CDR3 DNA is TGTGCCAGCAGCTTGGGACAGGGCGTCTATGGCTACACCTTC. This encodes CASSLGQGVYGYTF.

V usage is TRBV12-5 and J usage is TRBJ2-1; 11 bases map to TRBD2. The V segment lost 3 bases and the J segment 6 bases; nucleotides outside the gene matches: 4. Germline V lookup: CDR1 LGHNT, CDR2 FRNRAP. The CDR3 spans 15 residues. For the CDR3, the DNA is TGTGCTAGTGGTTTACTAGCGGGGGCCCTCAATGAGCAGTTCTTC. Protein: CASGLLAGALNEQFF.

The chain has TRBV24-1 and TRBJ2-2; tentative D call: TRBD2 (5 bases). The germline CDR1 and CDR2 sequences are KGHDR and SFDVKD. There are 16 residues in the CDR3. V shed 9 bases and J shed 2 bases, with 18 bases lying between them. CDR3 loop: CATRSEEDFNTGELFF. The DNA of the CDR3 is TGTGCCACCCGGAGCGAGGAGGATTTTAACACCGGGGAGCTGTTTTTT.